The 8 T cell receptor beta chains reported below all come from one sample, sequenced in a study of blood T cell repertoires in COVID-19. Sequencing used immunoSEQ multiplex PCR; TCRdb keeps in-frame clones, though not all of them. The repertoire consists of a few hundred thousand clones, with about 89% occurring once and the leading ten covering around 2%. The sample consisted of PBMCs or T cells enriched from blood (not recorded which). Receptors were obtained from a man aged 35 to 55 in a cohort exposed to, infected with or recovered from COVID-19 (not recorded which).

The CDR3, as DNA: TGTGCCAGCAGCCGGAGCGGGTTCGGGAATACGCAGTATTTT. Translation: CASSRSGFGNTQYF. The rearrangement links TRBV6-5 to TRBJ2-3, with TRBD2 as a possible D gene (6 bases). Trimming shortened V by 6 bases and J by 7 bases, and 17 bases separated the two germline ends. Per germline, CDR1 MNHEY and CDR2 SVGAGI. This CDR3 spans 14 amino acids.

Only a few counts were recorded for this clone. The rearrangement links TRBV5-8 to TRBJ1-5; D ambiguous. The germline V gene encodes CDR1 SGHTS and CDR2 YDEGEE. Trimming took 4 bases from V and 4 from J, leaving 6 bases between them. There are 12 residues in the CDR3. CDR3 sequence: CASSLLNQPQHF. For the CDR3, the DNA is TGTGCCAGCAGCCTGTTAAATCAGCCCCAGCATTTT.

This clone appeared a few times. The V and J genes are TRBV5-6 and TRBJ2-2, with TRBD2 as a possible D gene (6 bases). In germline, CDR1 is SGHDT, CDR2 YYEEEE. V was shortened by 2 bases and J by 5 bases, with 16 bases between the two germline ends. The CDR3 length is 16 residues. CDR3 protein: CASSLRGAGRTGELFF. CDR3 DNA: TGTGCCAGCAGCTTACGAGGGGCGGGGAGAACCGGGGAGCTGTTTTTT.

In nucleotides, the CDR3 is TGTGCCACCAGCAGAGGTACAGGGGGCCGATCAACTAATGAAAAACTGTTTTTT. Translation: CATSRGTGGRSTNEKLFF. The V call is TRBV15, the J call TRBJ1-4; TRBD1 agrees at 9 bases. The CDR3 sequence is 18 residues long. The V segment lost 1 base and the J segment 0 bases; nucleotides outside the gene matches: 6. CDR1 and CDR2 from the germline V gene are LNHNV and YYDKDF (reference sequence).

The V call is TRBV11-2, the J call TRBJ2-1; D may be TRBD2 (5 bases). Germline values: CDR1 SGHAT, CDR2 FQNNGV. The CDR3 loop spans 14 amino acids. V was trimmed by 1 base and J by 7 bases, leaving 11 bases between them. The CDR3 DNA sequence: TGTGCCAGCAGCTTAGGCACTAGTGGTAATGAGCAGTTCTTC. It translates to CASSLGTSGNEQFF.

The chain carries TRBV30 and TRBJ1-2; a weak D match, TRBD1 (6 bases). CDR3 size: 14 residues. The V end was cut by 0 bases, the J end by 2 bases, with 10 bases between. Germline loops: CDR1 GTSNPN, CDR2 SVGIG (reference sequence). Here the CDR3 DNA reads TGTGCCTGGAGTGTATCAACAGGGAACTATGGCTACACCTTC. It codes for CAWSVSTGNYGYTF.

The J gene is TRBJ2-2, the V gene TRBV2, with 9 bases fitting TRBD2. V dropped 2 bases and J dropped 1; count of bases not matched to a gene: 5. The CDR3 is 17 residues long. Germline V gene data show CDR1 as SNHLY and CDR2 as FYNNEI. The CDR3 spells CASSERVSGRNTGELFF. CDR3 nucleotides: TGTGCCAGCAGTGAACGCGTTAGCGGGAGGAACACCGGGGAGCTGTTTTTT.

V usage is TRBV28 and J usage is TRBJ2-5; 9 bases are shared with TRBD1. After removal of 6 bases from V and 4 bases from J, the junction contained 6 bases not matched to a gene. This CDR3 spans 14 amino acids. Per the germline V gene, CDR1 is MDHEN and CDR2 is SYDVKM. The CDR3: CASRQGAIGETQYF. In nucleotides, the CDR3 is TGTGCCAGCAGACAGGGGGCGATCGGAGAGACCCAGTACTTC. Together with reference TRBV28 and TRBJ2-5, the CDR3 gives the full variable domain: DVKVTQSSRYLVKRTGEKVFLECVQDMDHENMFWYRQDPGLGLRLIYFSYDVKMKEKGDIPEGYSVSREKKERFSLILESASTNQTSMYLCASRQGAIGETQYFGPGTRLLVL.